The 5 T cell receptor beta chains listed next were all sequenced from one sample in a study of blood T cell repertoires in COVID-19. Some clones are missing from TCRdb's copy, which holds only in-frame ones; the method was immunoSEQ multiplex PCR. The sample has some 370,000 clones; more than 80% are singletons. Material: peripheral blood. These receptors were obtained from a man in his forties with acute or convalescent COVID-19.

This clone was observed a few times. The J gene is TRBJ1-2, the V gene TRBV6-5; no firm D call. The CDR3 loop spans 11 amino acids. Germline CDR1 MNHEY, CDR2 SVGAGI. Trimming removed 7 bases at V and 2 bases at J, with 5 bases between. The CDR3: CASTVNYGYTF. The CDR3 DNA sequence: TGTGCCAGCACGGTAAACTATGGCTACACCTTC.

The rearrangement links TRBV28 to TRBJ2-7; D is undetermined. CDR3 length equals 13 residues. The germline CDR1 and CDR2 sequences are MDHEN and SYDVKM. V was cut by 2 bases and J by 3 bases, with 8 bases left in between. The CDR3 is CASSLTASYEQYF. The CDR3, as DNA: TGTGCCAGCAGTTTAACAGCAAGCTACGAGCAGTACTTC.

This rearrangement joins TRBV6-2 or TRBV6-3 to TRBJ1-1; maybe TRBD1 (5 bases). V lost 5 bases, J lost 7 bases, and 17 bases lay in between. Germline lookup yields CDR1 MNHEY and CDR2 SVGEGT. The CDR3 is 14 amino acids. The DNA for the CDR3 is TGTGCCAGCAGTATTCGGGGGGGGTACGGTGAAGCTTTCTTT. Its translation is CASSIRGGYGEAFF.

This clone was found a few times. DNA of the CDR3: TGTGCCAGCAGCCAACCCAGCGGGGGCACCACAGATACGCAGTATTTT. It translates to CASSQPSGGTTDTQYF. The chain employs TRBV4-2 and TRBJ2-3; TRBD2 agrees at 8 bases. This CDR3 comprises 16 residues. Germline-derived CDR1 and CDR2 are LGHNA and YNFKEQ. V was clipped by 2 bases and J by 2 bases; unmatched bases: 6.

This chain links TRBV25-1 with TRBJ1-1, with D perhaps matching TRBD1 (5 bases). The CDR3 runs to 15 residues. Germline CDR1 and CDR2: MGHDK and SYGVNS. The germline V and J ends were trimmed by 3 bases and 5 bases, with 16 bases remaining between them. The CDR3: CASSDPSGFVTEAFF. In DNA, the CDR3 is TGTGCCAGCAGTGACCCTTCAGGGTTTGTAACTGAAGCTTTCTTT. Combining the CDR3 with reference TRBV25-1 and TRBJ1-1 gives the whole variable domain EADIYQTPRYLVIGTGKKITLECSQTMGHDKMYWYQQDPGMELHLIHYSYGVNSTEKGDLSSESTVSRIRTEHFPLTLESARPSHTSQYLCASSDPSGFVTEAFFGQGTRLTVV.